One and the same sample provided the 18 T cell receptor beta chains below, sequenced in a study of blood T cell repertoires in COVID-19. TCRdb keeps only in-frame clones here, not all; method: immunoSEQ multiplex PCR. The sample lists around 250,000 clones, roughly 85% occurring once. The sample consisted of PBMCs or T cells enriched from blood (not recorded which). The source is a man aged 35-49 years who had been exposed to COVID-19.

This clone was detected once. CDR3 bases: TGTGCCAGCACCCCTTGGGAGGGTGGCGAGCAGTTCTTC. Protein: CASTPWEGGEQFF. V and J are TRBV12-3 or TRBV12-4 and TRBJ2-1, with TRBD2 identical over 7 bases. J was trimmed by 10 bases and V by 7 bases; bases with no gene match: 10. The CDR3 spans 13 residues.

The chain employs TRBV7-6 and TRBJ1-5, with D unresolved. Germline loops: CDR1 SGHVS, CDR2 FNYEAQ. The CDR3 totals 15 residues. V lost 5 bases and J 2 bases, leaving 13 bases between the germline ends. CDR3 bases: TGTGCCAGCAGCCCCTGGGCGGGCGGCAATCAGCCCCAGCATTTT. This translates into CASSPWAGGNQPQHF.

CDR3 sequence: CASSEQGTNTGELFF. Written as DNA, the CDR3 is TGTGCCAGCAGCGAACAGGGGACCAACACCGGGGAGCTGTTTTTT. The J gene is TRBJ2-2, the V gene TRBV7-8; TRBD1 agrees at 7 bases. CDR1 is SGHVS and CDR2 is FQNEAQ in the germline V gene. The V gene end was trimmed by 5 bases and the J gene end by 2 bases; junction bases not matched to a gene: 5. The CDR3 contains 15 residues.

The genes are TRBV6-5 and TRBJ1-3, with a possible D match to TRBD1 (5 bases). V was clipped by 6 bases and J by 0 bases, with 12 bases between them. This CDR3 comprises 15 residues. Per the germline V gene, CDR1 is MNHEY and CDR2 is SVGAGI. CDR3 nucleotide sequence: TGTGCCAGCAGCAACAGGCCCCACTCTGGAAACACCATATATTTT. Amino acids: CASSNRPHSGNTIYF.

This rearrangement joins TRBV27 to TRBJ1-4; 9 bases are a match to TRBD1. Germline CDR1 MNHEY, CDR2 SMNVEV (reference sequence). Trimming at V came to 8 bases and at J to 1 base, leaving 11 bases not matched to a gene. This CDR3 contains 17 residues. Written as DNA, the CDR3 is TGTGCCAGCCGATCCGGGACAGGGAAAGGAACTAATGAAAAACTGTTTTTT. The encoded protein is CASRSGTGKGTNEKLFF.

This chain links TRBV25-1 with TRBJ1-3; 8 nucleotides line up with TRBD1. Germline CDR1 reads MGHDK; CDR2 reads SYGVNS. This CDR3 is built from 17 residues. Trimming at V came to 2 bases and at J to 0 bases, leaving 6 bases not matched to a gene. The CDR3 here is CASSEARTGSSGNTIYF. Here the CDR3 DNA reads TGTGCCAGCAGTGAAGCTCGGACAGGGAGCTCTGGAAACACCATATATTTT.

The rearrangement joins TRBV5-1 to TRBJ1-1, with D perhaps matching TRBD1 (6 bases). Germline lookup yields CDR1 SGHRS and CDR2 YFSETQ. Trimming cost V 2 bases and J 5 bases, with 10 bases left between them. CDR3 length: 13 amino acids. CDR3 region: CASSLPTGTEAFF. In nucleotides, the CDR3 is TGCGCCAGCAGCTTACCAACAGGGACTGAAGCTTTCTTT.

The rearrangement joins TRBV6-4 to TRBJ1-1, with 8 nucleotides matching TRBD1. This CDR3 has 14 amino acids. Germline CDR1 is MRHNA and CDR2 is SNTAGT. V dropped 6 bases and J dropped 2; count of bases not matched to a gene: 5. This chain's CDR3 is CASRAQGANTEAFF. The CDR3 DNA sequence: TGTGCCAGCAGGGCTCAGGGGGCCAACACTGAAGCTTTCTTT.

The rearrangement uses TRBV11-3 and TRBJ1-6; 10 positions match TRBD1. The V gene end was trimmed by 4 bases and the J gene end by 0 bases; junction bases not matched to a gene: 6. The CDR3 is made up of 18 amino acids. From germline, CDR1 is SGHNT and CDR2 YENEEA. This CDR3 is CASSSLGQGSSYNSPLHF. The CDR3 bases are TGTGCCAGCAGCTCTCTGGGACAGGGGAGCTCCTATAATTCACCCCTCCACTTT.

The chain joins TRBV29-1 to TRBJ2-3, with a weak D call TRBD2 (5 bases). The V gene lost 5 bases and the J gene lost 4 bases, with 7 bases spanning the gap. The CDR3 covers 11 residues. Per germline, CDR1 SQVTM and CDR2 ANQGSEA. CDR3 nucleotides: TGCAGCGTTAGCGGCTCAGATACGCAGTATTTT. Amino acids: CSVSGSDTQYF.

This chain joins TRBV5-1 and TRBJ2-5, with TRBD2 matching 8 bases. The CDR3 loop spans 15 amino acids. V trimming: 4 bases; J trimming: 7 bases; junction bases outside the gene matches: 12. Germline loops: CDR1 SGHRS, CDR2 YFSETQ. The chain's CDR3 is CASSPDGGARGTQYF. DNA of the CDR3: TGCGCCAGCAGCCCGGACGGGGGGGCAAGAGGGACCCAGTACTTC.

A few counts support this clone. The rearrangement links TRBV18 to TRBJ1-3; possible D gene TRBD1, 6 bases. The V and J ends lost 6 bases and 0 bases respectively, with 18 bases between them. The CDR3 has 17 residues. Looked up from germline, CDR1 is KGHSH and CDR2 is LQKENI. The CDR3 DNA follows: TGTGCCAGCTCTCAAACTCTTGACAGGTCCTCTGGAAACACCATATATTTT. It yields the protein CASSQTLDRSSGNTIYF.

J is TRBJ1-1 and V is TRBV3-1 (or the pseudogene TRBV3-2); tentative D call: TRBD1 (5 bases). CDR1 and CDR2 (germline): LGHDT, YNNKEL (reference sequence). The CDR3 length is 13 residues. Trimming took 4 bases from V and 7 from J, leaving 13 bases between them. CDR3 nucleotides: TGTGCCAGCAGCCGGGGCCAAAACGGTGAAGCTTTCTTT. This encodes CASSRGQNGEAFF.

This chain joins TRBV3-1 (or the pseudogene TRBV3-2) and TRBJ1-1; 7 bases fit TRBD1. CDR1 and CDR2 (germline): LGHDT, YNNKEL (reference sequence). The CDR3 covers 14 residues. The V gene end was trimmed by 8 bases and the J gene end by 3 bases; junction bases not matched to a gene: 9. CDR3 DNA: TGTGCCAGCTGCGCCCGACAGGGCCACACTGAAGCTTTCTTT. Translation: CASCARQGHTEAFF.

The V gene is TRBV7-8, the J gene TRBJ1-2; 7 bases match TRBD1. The germline CDR1 and CDR2 sequences are SGHVS and FQNEAQ. This CDR3 is 17 amino acids long. The junction had 9 bases not matched to a gene; V was cut back by 2 bases and J by 0 bases. The CDR3 loop is CASSLIGTAASNYGYTF. The CDR3 region has the DNA TGTGCCAGCAGCTTAATCGGGACAGCTGCTTCTAACTATGGCTACACCTTC.

The CDR3 DNA is TGTGCCAGCAGCTGGACAGGAGTTTCTGAAGCTTTCTTT. Amino acid sequence: CASSWTGVSEAFF. The rearrangement uses TRBV5-4 and TRBJ1-1; 7 nucleotides agree with TRBD1. Germline values: CDR1 SGHNT, CDR2 YYREEE (reference sequence). The length of the CDR3 is 13 residues. After removal of 3 bases from V and 6 bases from J, the junction contained 5 bases not matched to a gene.

The rearrangement uses TRBV7-9 and TRBJ2-5, with a weak D call TRBD1 (7 bases). The V and J ends lost 4 bases and 2 bases respectively, with 14 bases between them. The V gene's germline CDR1 is SEHNR and CDR2 FQNEAQ (reference sequence). CDR3 length: 15 amino acids. The CDR3 sequence: CASSSDPGGQETQYF. The CDR3 DNA reads TGTGCCAGCAGCTCCGACCCAGGGGGGCAAGAGACCCAGTACTTC.

The V gene is TRBV28, the J gene TRBJ1-5; D perhaps matches TRBD1 (6 bases). Germline values: CDR1 MDHEN, CDR2 SYDVKM. Trimming pared 7 bases from V and 3 bases from J, leaving 31 bases between. CDR3 length: 20 residues. This chain's CDR3 is CASTTNRRARGLWFNQPQHF. The DNA for the CDR3 is TGTGCCAGCACCACAAATCGTCGGGCCAGGGGACTATGGTTCAATCAGCCCCAGCATTTT. Filled out from reference TRBV28 and TRBJ1-5, the complete variable domain reads DVKVTQSSRYLVKRTGEKVFLECVQDMDHENMFWYRQDPGLGLRLIYFSYDVKMKEKGDIPEGYSVSREKKERFSLILESASTNQTSMYLCASTTNRRARGLWFNQPQHFGDGTRLSIL.